A single sample is the source of the 22 T cell receptor beta chains below, sequenced in a study of blood T cell repertoires in COVID-19. Using immunoSEQ multiplex PCR, the repertoire was profiled, and TCRdb retains in-frame clones only, with some absent. This sample carries about 72,000 clones, approximately 90% of them seen once, and the ten largest clones take about 7.9%. The sample taken for sequencing was peripheral blood. All receptors derive from a human donor in a cohort sampled during active COVID-19.

This rearrangement joins TRBV5-5 to TRBJ2-7, with 11 bases identical to TRBD1. This CDR3 region has 14 residues. Germline V lookup: CDR1 SGHKS, CDR2 YYEKEE (reference sequence). With 4 bases clipped from V and 3 bases from J, the junction kept 3 bases outside the gene matches. CDR3 region: CASSRTGGGYEQYF. As DNA, the CDR3 is TGTGCCAGCAGCCGGACAGGGGGCGGCTACGAGCAGTACTTC.

DNA of the CDR3: TGTGCCAGCAGCCGTACTCAGGGGGCTGCTAACTATGGCTACACCTTC. The encoded protein is CASSRTQGAANYGYTF. This chain connects TRBV9 to TRBJ1-2; TRBD1 aligns across 8 bases. The CDR3 sequence is 16 residues long. CDR1 SGDLS and CDR2 YYNGEE come from the germline V gene. J lost 0 bases, V lost 4 bases, and 8 bases had no gene match.

The rearrangement links TRBV6-2 or TRBV6-3 to TRBJ1-6; D is unclear. Germline V gene lookup returns CDR1 MNHEY and CDR2 SVGEGT. Trimming shortened V by 5 bases and J by 2 bases, and 7 bases separated the two germline ends. The CDR3 consists of 14 residues. The CDR3 loop is CASSPGTYNSPLHF. DNA of the CDR3: TGTGCCAGCAGTCCCGGGACCTATAATTCACCCCTCCACTTT.

The V gene is TRBV19, the J gene TRBJ2-2; D unclear. V lost 3 bases, J lost 0 bases, and 5 bases lay in between. Germline CDR1 reads LNHDA; CDR2 reads SQIVND (reference sequence). This CDR3 spans 14 amino acids. DNA of the CDR3: TGTGCCAGTAGTATTCAAACGAACACCGGGGAGCTGTTTTTT. This sequence encodes CASSIQTNTGELFF.

J is TRBJ2-7 and V is TRBV3-1 (or the pseudogene TRBV3-2), with a weak D call TRBD1 (5 bases). V lost 5 bases and J lost 3, with 20 bases in between. The CDR3 is 16 residues long. Looked up from germline, CDR1 is LGHDT and CDR2 is YNNKEL (reference sequence). This CDR3 reads CASSSFSRSDSYEQYF. CDR3 in DNA: TGTGCCAGCAGCTCCTTCTCTAGGAGCGACAGCTACGAGCAGTACTTC.

The chain joins TRBV19 to TRBJ2-1; D gene uncertain. The V gene lost 5 bases and the J gene lost 10 bases, with 18 bases spanning the gap. This CDR3 contains 14 residues. Germline V gene lookup returns CDR1 LNHDA and CDR2 SQIVND (reference sequence). The CDR3 nucleotides are TGTGCCAGTAGTCCGCCGGGTCGCCTCTGGGAGCAGTTCTTC. Amino acid sequence: CASSPPGRLWEQFF.

This chain connects TRBV4-3 to TRBJ2-1; no firm D call. V lost 2 bases, J lost 6 bases, and 5 bases lay in between. The CDR3 spans 12 residues. CDR1 and CDR2 from the germline V gene are LGHNA and YSLEER. In DNA, the CDR3 is TGCGCCAGCAGCCAACGGTCCAATGAGCAGTTCTTC. Translation: CASSQRSNEQFF.

This clone was observed a few times. The chain combines TRBV5-4 with TRBJ1-2, with D tentatively TRBD1 (6 bases). Per germline, CDR1 SGHNT and CDR2 YYREEE (reference sequence). V shed 1 base and J shed 8 bases, with 15 bases lying between them. The length of the CDR3 is 14 residues. In DNA form, the CDR3 reads TGTGCCAGCAGCTTGAGCGGGGGCTCGTGGGGCTACACCTTC. Its protein is CASSLSGGSWGYTF.

For the CDR3, the DNA is TGTGCCAGCAGCGCCCTCCCGGGACTAGCGGGGGGCCCTGGAGAGACCCAGTACTTC. This sequence encodes CASSALPGLAGGPGETQYF. The gene calls are TRBV5-5 and TRBJ2-5; TRBD2 matches 15 bases. The CDR3 consists of 19 residues. Germline assignment: CDR1 SGHKS and CDR2 YYEKEE (reference sequence). J lost 4 bases, V lost 4 bases, and 14 bases had no gene match.

The rearrangement joins TRBV9 to TRBJ1-1, with 9 bases identical to TRBD1. Losses at the gene ends were 4 bases for V and 1 base for J; bases not matched to a gene: 5. The CDR3 totals 15 residues. CDR1 and CDR2 (germline): SGDLS, YYNGEE. The CDR3 DNA is TGTGCCAGCAGCCCCCGGGACAGGGAGAACACTGAAGCTTTCTTT. Its protein product is CASSPRDRENTEAFF.

This chain links TRBV19 with TRBJ1-5; no clear D gene. CDR1 LNHDA and CDR2 SQIVND come from the germline V gene (reference sequence). The ends were cut back, 7 bases at V and 1 base at J, with 17 bases in the middle. The CDR3 extends over 16 amino acids. Here the CDR3 reads CASTPGGKKSNQPQHF. CDR3 nucleotide sequence: TGTGCCAGTACCCCGGGAGGGAAGAAAAGCAATCAGCCCCAGCATTTT.

This chain joins TRBV5-1 and TRBJ2-3; 8 bases are a match to TRBD2. The germline V gene encodes CDR1 SGHRS and CDR2 YFSETQ. V lost 0 bases to trimming and J lost 5 bases; unmatched junction nucleotides: 5. CDR3 size: 15 residues. The CDR3 sequence is CASSLAGLAVDTQYF. Here the CDR3 DNA reads TGCGCCAGCAGCTTGGCTGGACTAGCAGTAGATACGCAGTATTTT.

This clone was counted once. This chain joins TRBV27 and TRBJ2-1; 12 nucleotides line up with TRBD2. The CDR3 contains 15 residues. V was pared by 4 bases and J by 4 bases, with 2 bases of the junction left unmatched. Germline CDR1 MNHEY, CDR2 SMNVEV (reference sequence). Here the CDR3 reads CASSSLAGGYNEQFF. CDR3 sequence (DNA): TGTGCCAGCAGTTCACTAGCGGGGGGTTACAATGAGCAGTTCTTC.

The V and J genes are TRBV5-1 and TRBJ2-1; TRBD2 matches at 7 bases. V dropped 2 bases and J dropped 4; count of bases not matched to a gene: 6. The CDR3 runs 15 residues. Per germline, CDR1 SGHRS and CDR2 YFSETQ. The CDR3 loop reads CASSFSAGDYNEQFF. As DNA, the CDR3 is TGCGCCAGCAGCTTTTCTGCGGGAGATTACAATGAGCAGTTCTTC.

This clone was seen a handful of times. This rearrangement joins TRBV14 to TRBJ2-5; D might be TRBD2 (5 bases). V was clipped by 5 bases and J by 10 bases, with 14 bases between them. The V gene's germline CDR1 is SGHDN and CDR2 FVKESK. CDR3 length: 12 residues. The CDR3 spells CASSARGSIQYF. The CDR3 DNA is TGTGCCAGCAGCGCCAGAGGGTCGATCCAGTACTTC.

This clone appeared once. The chain is built from TRBV10-2 and TRBJ2-2; TRBD1 matches 7 bases. The V gene end was trimmed by 6 bases and the J gene end by 6 bases; junction bases not matched to a gene: 4. Germline CDR1 is WSHSY and CDR2 is SAAADI. The CDR3 is 13 residues long. The CDR3 region is CASSATGAGELFF. Here the CDR3 DNA reads TGCGCCAGCAGCGCAACAGGGGCCGGGGAGCTGTTTTTT.

The CDR3 protein is CASSMGTNRLSVYNEQFF. The CDR3 coding sequence is TGTGCCAGCAGCATGGGCACGAACAGGTTATCGGTCTACAATGAGCAGTTCTTC. The genes are TRBV7-2 and TRBJ2-1; a weak D match, TRBD1 (5 bases). Trimming took 5 bases from V and 3 from J, leaving 23 bases between them. The CDR3 runs to 18 residues. Germline V gene lookup returns CDR1 SGHTA and CDR2 FQGNSA. The full variable domain, with the rest looked up from reference TRBV7-2 and TRBJ2-1, is GAGVSQSPSNKVTEKGKDVELRCDPISGHTALYWYRQSLGQGLEFLIYFQGNSAPDKSGLPSDRFSAERTGGSVSTLTIQRTQQEDSAVYLCASSMGTNRLSVYNEQFFGPGTRLTVL.

The V gene is TRBV5-4, the J gene TRBJ2-3, with a weak D call TRBD2 (6 bases). Germline assignment: CDR1 SGHNT and CDR2 YYREEE (reference sequence). V was cut by 3 bases and J by 4 bases, with 18 bases left in between. There are 16 residues in the CDR3. The CDR3 sequence: CASSSRDSPRADTQYF. For the CDR3, the DNA is TGTGCCAGCAGCTCCCGGGACTCCCCCCGGGCAGATACGCAGTATTTT.

About this clone: Sequence at one end of the junction differs from germline and may be a read error. V and J are TRBV7-7 and TRBJ2-1, with TRBD2 matching over 13 bases. Germline CDR1 reads SSHAT; CDR2 reads FNYEAQ (reference sequence). The CDR3 has 15 amino acids. The CDR3 sequence: CASSRLAGGHNEQFF. CDR3 DNA sequence: TGTGCTAGCAGCCGACTAGCGGGAGGTCACAATGAGCAGTTCTTC.

J is TRBJ2-5 and V is TRBV27; a possible D gene is TRBD2 (6 bases). CDR1 and CDR2 (germline): MNHEY, SMNVEV (reference sequence). Trimming took 5 bases from V and 2 from J, leaving 12 bases between them. CDR3 length equals 14 residues. The CDR3 nucleotides are TGTGCCAGCAGTCCCGGGACTTTTCAAGAGACCCAGTACTTC. Amino acid sequence: CASSPGTFQETQYF.

This clone was counted a few times. The rearrangement uses TRBV11-2 and TRBJ1-4; the D is unclear. The CDR3 runs to 15 residues. V dropped 6 bases and J dropped 2 bases, with 13 bases sitting between them. CDR1 and CDR2 (germline): SGHAT, FQNNGV. The CDR3 sequence is CASSRGRETNEKLFF. Here the CDR3 DNA reads TGTGCCAGCAGTCGCGGGAGGGAGACTAATGAAAAACTGTTTTTT.

In its sample, this clone was seen once. V is TRBV7-2 and J is TRBJ1-2, with TRBD1 identical over 10 bases. Unmatched junction bases numbered 5, after V lost 0 bases and J lost 4 bases. The V gene's germline CDR1 is SGHTA and CDR2 FQGNSA. The CDR3 contains 16 residues. CDR3: CASSLAGTGVSYGYTF. CDR3 DNA sequence: TGTGCCAGCAGCTTAGCTGGGACAGGGGTTTCCTATGGCTACACCTTC.